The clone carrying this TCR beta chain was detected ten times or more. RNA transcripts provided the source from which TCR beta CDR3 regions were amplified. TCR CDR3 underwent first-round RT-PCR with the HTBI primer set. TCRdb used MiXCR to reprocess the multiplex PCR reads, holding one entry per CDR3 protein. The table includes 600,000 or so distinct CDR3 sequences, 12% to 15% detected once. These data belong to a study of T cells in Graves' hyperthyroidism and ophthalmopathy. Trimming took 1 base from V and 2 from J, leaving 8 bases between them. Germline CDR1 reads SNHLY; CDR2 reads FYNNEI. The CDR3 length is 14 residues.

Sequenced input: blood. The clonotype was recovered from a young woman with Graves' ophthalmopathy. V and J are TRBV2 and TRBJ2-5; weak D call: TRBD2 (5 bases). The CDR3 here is CASSEGAAQETQYF. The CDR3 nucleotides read TGTGCCAGCAGTGAAGGAGCGGCTCAAGAGACCCAGTACTTC.